One and the same sample provided the 23 T cell receptor beta chains below, sequenced in a study of shared clonotypes between healthy human individuals. This table comes from immunoSEQ multiplex PCR, and its TCRdb copy is limited to in-frame clones, with some not included. In the table there are around 1,100,000 clones, around three quarters of which are singletons. What was sequenced was memory CD4+ T cells from PBMCs. The subset was: CD45RA-negative fraction. The receptors come from a man younger than 35 in good health. Some clones in this sample may be carry-over from other donors' samples.

The chain employs TRBV19 and TRBJ2-1, with TRBD2 identical over 8 bases. J lost 7 bases, V lost 2 bases, and 4 bases had no gene match. CDR1 and CDR2 from the germline V gene are LNHDA and SQIVND (reference sequence). This CDR3 contains 14 residues. CDR3 bases: TGTGCCAGTAGTATAACTGGGACTAGGAATGAGCAGTTCTTC. Protein: CASSITGTRNEQFF.

This clone came up a few times. CDR3 in DNA: TGTGCCAGCAGTTACGGACAAACCTACGAGCAGTACTTC. It is translated as CASSYGQTYEQYF. This chain connects TRBV6-6 to TRBJ2-7; perhaps TRBD1 as D (5 bases). The germline V gene has CDR1 MNHNY and CDR2 SVGAGI (reference sequence). V lost 2 bases, J lost 2 bases, and 7 bases lay in between. This CDR3 region has 13 residues.

Comments on this clone: This CDR3 is also generated by other DNA sequences in the sample. The chain carries TRBV7-9 and TRBJ2-7; 8 nucleotides align to TRBD2. In germline, CDR1 is SEHNR, CDR2 FQNEAQ (reference sequence). The J segment lost 6 bases and the V segment lost 5 bases, leaving 6 bases of the junction unmatched. CDR3 length equals 13 residues. The CDR3 loop reads CASSLDGTSEQYF. The CDR3, as DNA: TGTGCCAGCAGCCTCGACGGGACTAGCGAGCAGTACTTC.

About this clone itself: This likely reflects a read error, since a far larger clone is one base away. The chain is built from TRBV7-8 and TRBJ1-2; no reliable D call. V was shortened by 0 bases and J by 2 bases, with 4 bases between the two germline ends. Germline values: CDR1 SGHVS, CDR2 FQNEAQ. The CDR3 is 13 amino acids. In DNA, the CDR3 is TGTGCCAGCAGCTTAGCAGGGAACTATGGCTACACCTTC. This codes for CASSLAGNYGYTF.

This clone was recorded once. The genes are TRBV9 and TRBJ1-1; D call uncertain. Germline lookup yields CDR1 SGDLS and CDR2 YYNGEE. The CDR3 extends over 13 amino acids. With 3 bases removed from V and 4 bases from J, the gap between germline ends came to 10 bases. The CDR3 nucleotides read TGTGCCAGCAGCGCGGAAGCAGGCACTGAAGCTTTCTTT. Residues: CASSAEAGTEAFF.

V usage is TRBV5-4 and J usage is TRBJ2-5, with D possibly called TRBD1 or TRBD2 (5 bases each). The ends were cut back, 3 bases at V and 4 bases at J, with 13 bases in the middle. Looked up from germline, CDR1 is SGHNT and CDR2 is YYREEE (reference sequence). This CDR3 is built from 14 residues. The CDR3 spells CASSSGTERETQYF. The CDR3 DNA reads TGTGCCAGCAGCTCCGGGACGGAGAGAGAGACCCAGTACTTC.

Here the CDR3 reads CASSEDGGRLNTEAFF. The CDR3 region has the DNA TGTGCCAGCAGCGAGGATGGGGGGCGATTGAACACTGAAGCTTTCTTT. V gene TRBV9 combines with J gene TRBJ1-1; D is perhaps TRBD1 (6 bases). V was shortened by 3 bases and J by 0 bases, with 15 bases between the two germline ends. This CDR3 is built from 16 residues. Germline V CDR1 and CDR2: SGDLS, YYNGEE.

V is TRBV6-5 and J is TRBJ1-1; D is possibly TRBD1 (5 bases). CDR1 and CDR2 (germline): MNHEY, SVGAGI. Trimming shortened V by 6 bases and J by 1 base, and 12 bases separated the two germline ends. CDR3 size: 14 residues. The CDR3 region is CASRPGTANTEAFF. CDR3 DNA sequence: TGTGCCAGCAGACCGGGGACGGCGAACACTGAAGCTTTCTTT.

The rearrangement joins TRBV4-3 to TRBJ2-6; 8 bases agree with TRBD1. The germline gives CDR1 LGHNA, CDR2 YSLEER. The CDR3 consists of 17 residues. With V trimmed by 4 bases and J by 4 bases, 9 bases remained unmatched. CDR3 residues: CASSRRTGSTGANVLTF. In DNA, the CDR3 is TGCGCCAGCAGCCGGCGGACAGGGAGTACGGGGGCCAACGTCCTGACTTTC.

This chain connects TRBV6-6 to TRBJ2-1; D perhaps matches TRBD1 (6 bases). V was pared by 6 bases and J by 4 bases, with 19 bases between. Germline V gene data show CDR1 as MNHNY and CDR2 as SVGAGI (reference sequence). This CDR3 spans 16 amino acids. DNA for the CDR3: TGTGCCAGCAGCCTGACGGGGACAACTACATACAATGAGCAGTTCTTC. The encoded protein is CASSLTGTTTYNEQFF.

The J gene is TRBJ1-1, the V gene TRBV5-1, with 9 bases that match TRBD1. Germline CDR1 and CDR2: SGHRS and YFSETQ. Losses at the gene ends were 4 bases for V and 6 bases for J; bases not matched to a gene: 10. The CDR3 contains 15 residues. This CDR3 is CASSQGTGLGAEAFF. CDR3 nucleotides: TGCGCCAGCAGCCAAGGGACAGGGCTGGGGGCTGAAGCTTTCTTT.

The gene calls are TRBV7-3 and TRBJ2-2, with D unresolved. The germline V gene has CDR1 SGHTA and CDR2 FQGTGA. The CDR3 runs to 13 residues. V lost 1 base to trimming and J lost 4 bases, with 4 bases between them. CDR3 region: CASSLSFTGELFF. The DNA of the CDR3 is TGTGCCAGCAGCTTAAGTTTCACCGGGGAGCTGTTTTTT.

The V gene is TRBV7-2, the J gene TRBJ2-1; tentative D call: TRBD2 (6 bases). V was clipped by 5 bases and J by 11 bases, with 10 bases between them. The CDR3 runs 11 residues. Germline V lookup: CDR1 SGHTA, CDR2 FQGNSA. The CDR3 DNA follows: TGTGCCAGCAGCGCGACTAGTCAGCAGTTCTTC. It specifies CASSATSQQFF.

The CDR3 reads CASSLEQGNYEQYF. The CDR3 DNA sequence: TGCGCCAGCAGCTTGGAGCAGGGCAACTACGAGCAGTACTTC. The chain combines TRBV5-1 with TRBJ2-7; a possible D gene is TRBD1 (5 bases). CDR3 size: 14 residues. CDR1 and CDR2 (germline): SGHRS, YFSETQ. With 0 bases removed from V and 3 bases from J, the gap between germline ends came to 10 bases.

The chain joins TRBV5-6 to TRBJ2-7; D remains ambiguous. The CDR3 has 12 amino acids. Between the trimmed V and J ends, which lost 2 bases and 4 bases, there was a span of 7 bases. Looked up from germline, CDR1 is SGHDT and CDR2 is YYEEEE. This CDR3 reads CASSFEEYEQYF. The CDR3 bases are TGTGCCAGCAGCTTCGAAGAATACGAGCAGTACTTC. Based on the CDR3 plus reference TRBV5-6 and TRBJ2-7, the full variable domain is DAGVTQSPTHLIKTRGQQVTLRCSPKSGHDTVSWYQQALGQGPQFIFQYYEEEERQRGNFPDRFSGHQFPNYSSELNVNALLLGDSALYLCASSFEEYEQYFGPGTRLTVT.

With regard to this clone: Given a far larger clone just one base away, this is likely a sequencing read error. Distinct nucleotide sequences in the sample also encode this CDR3. The chain recombines TRBV11-2 with TRBJ1-5; no firm D call. The CDR3 totals 12 residues. V was shortened by 5 bases and J by 7 bases, with 9 bases between the two germline ends. Germline lookup yields CDR1 SGHAT and CDR2 FQNNGV. The CDR3 DNA reads TGTGCCAGCAGCCAAGATGGGCAGCCCCAGCATTTT. It specifies CASSQDGQPQHF.

The V and J genes are TRBV7-2 and TRBJ2-1, with 8 bases aligning to TRBD2. The V gene end was trimmed by 2 bases and the J gene end by 3 bases; junction bases not matched to a gene: 9. Germline V lookup: CDR1 SGHTA, CDR2 FQGNSA. The CDR3 contains 17 residues. The CDR3 DNA follows: TGTGCCAGCAGCTTAATCTTGAGCGGGAGAGGCTACAATGAGCAGTTCTTC. It is translated as CASSLILSGRGYNEQFF.

The chain links TRBV27 to TRBJ2-3; D unclear. The CDR3 extends over 12 amino acids. V was pared by 7 bases and J by 5 bases, with 10 bases between. Germline CDR1 is MNHEY and CDR2 is SMNVEV (reference sequence). The CDR3 DNA follows: TGTGCCAGCAAGTCTCCGGGAGATACGCAGTATTTT. It is translated as CASKSPGDTQYF.

This chain uses TRBV5-4 with TRBJ2-5, with 7 nucleotides matching TRBD2. The J call may be faulty, since TRBJ2-7 better matches the DNA end. The CDR3 consists of 15 residues. The germline V gene encodes CDR1 SGHNT and CDR2 YYREEE (reference sequence). The CDR3, as DNA: TGTGCCAGCAGCCAAGTCCTAGCGGCCCCCTACGAGCAGTACTTC. Translated, it gives CASSQVLAAPYEQYF.

J is TRBJ1-2 and V is TRBV12-5; D unclear. Germline CDR1 and CDR2: LGHNT and FRNRAP. Trimming cost V 4 bases and J 9 bases, with 15 bases left between them. This CDR3 has 13 residues. As DNA, the CDR3 is TGTGCTAGTGGTTCCGACAAGGCTCCGAGCTACACCTTC. The encoded protein is CASGSDKAPSYTF.

This chain joins TRBV4-2 and TRBJ2-5, with 7 nucleotides matching TRBD2. Germline loops: CDR1 LGHNA, CDR2 YNFKEQ. V shed 4 bases, J shed 0 bases, and the junction held 8 bases outside the gene matches. The CDR3 runs to 16 residues. CDR3 sequence: CASSRSAGLYQETQYF. CDR3 DNA: TGTGCCAGCAGCCGTTCAGCGGGACTGTACCAAGAGACCCAGTACTTC.

This clone was detected only once. The chain recombines TRBV6-5 with TRBJ2-3; 7 positions match TRBD2. With 2 bases clipped from V and 1 base from J, the junction kept 6 bases outside the gene matches. Germline CDR1 and CDR2: MNHEY and SVGAGI. The CDR3 length is 16 residues. The CDR3 DNA sequence: TGTGCCAGCAGTTACGTGGGTAGCGGGCGCACAGATACGCAGTATTTT. Translating gives CASSYVGSGRTDTQYF.

The V call is TRBV28, the J call TRBJ1-4; 8 positions agree with TRBD1. The V and J ends lost 6 bases and 8 bases, in that order; junction bases with no gene match: 8. The CDR3 has 14 amino acids. Per germline, CDR1 MDHEN and CDR2 SYDVKM. CDR3: CASSQTGVSEKLFF. Written as DNA, the CDR3 is TGTGCCAGCAGCCAGACAGGGGTGAGCGAAAAACTGTTTTTT.